This TCR beta chain derives from a study of T cells in Graves' hyperthyroidism and ophthalmopathy (dated by TCRdb to between 2018 and 2020). Background for the entire study: Peripheral blood samples were taken at the time of initial diagnosis, prior to any treatment. TCR Vbeta CDR3 sequencing of roughly 140 peripheral blood samples (43 ophthalmopathy, about 74 hyperthyroidism and roughly 17 progressor patients) is reported in the paper. TCR V-J signatures able to tell the groups apart were searched for in a discovery cohort of 95 or so patients, of whom more than 40 had Graves' ophthalmopathy and 57 had stable Graves' hyperthyroidism. The 90 to 100 discovery patients were randomly split 7:3 into training and test sets. Whether ophthalmopathy could be predicted prospectively was tested in an independent validation cohort made up of approximately 19 hyperthyroidism patients plus 17 patients who later progressed to ophthalmopathy. In several Graves' hyperthyroidism patients, the study also compared T-cell repertoires from thyroid tissue with T-cell repertoires from blood. After blood sampling, hyperthyroidism patients were treated with methimazole at a starting dose of 30 mg daily, and ophthalmopathy patients were treated with high-dose intravenous methylprednisolone.

The CDR3 covers 15 residues, taking in both the cysteine and the phenylalanine. Here the CDR3 DNA is all that survives: 45 bases in frame from base 1. The germline V gene encodes CDR1 SGHTA and CDR2 FQGTGA. For this chain, trimming is 4 bases at the V end and 4 bases at the J end, and the number of junction bases without a gene match is 7. Broader findings and caveats from the paper: A model built on a 13 V-J signature distinguished ophthalmopathy from stable hyperthyroidism, reaching about 89% sensitivity and 81.08% specificity in cross-validation and 80%/75% in testing. During validation, the model predicted progression to ophthalmopathy a median of around 6 months ahead of onset, with just under 71% sensitivity and about 72% specificity. Most expanded thyroid clonotypes (frequency above 0.001) were also detected in blood, a finding suggesting that blood repertoires may reflect thyroid immune responses. No statistical method was used to fix the sample size in advance, and group allocation was not hidden from the investigators.

This clonotype was found many times. It has no known antigen specificity. No base-level quality is on record; no much larger clone is a single base apart. Moderately to severely active disease, a Clinical Activity Score of at least 3, a NOSPECS grade of at least 4, and a duration under 3 months were present in ophthalmopathy patients. Exclusion was applied to patients with uncontrolled infections, other autoimmune diseases, pregnancy or lactation. Diagnoses were established on the basis of clinical symptoms, serum thyroxine and TRAb, thyroid ultrasound, and orbital computed tomography. PBMCs were separated from around 9.1 ml of fresh peripheral blood using Ficoll-Paque density gradient centrifugation. Total RNA was extracted with Trizol reagent, and quality was checked on an Agilent 2100 Bioanalyzer. The TCR beta CDR3 regions were amplified from the RNA transcripts. The first round of RT-PCR for the TCR CDR3 was performed with the HTBI primer set and the Qiagen OneStep RT-PCR kit. Libraries were constructed in a second round of multiplex PCR, after which size selection and purification were carried out. Libraries were sequenced paired-end with 100 bp reads on an Illumina HiSeq2000. The authors' pipeline ran thus. SOAPnuke was used to process the raw data, removing reads that contained adapters or uncalled bases, had a mean Phred below 15, or lacked an exact match to the constant primer or identifier. COPE v1.2.5 was used to merge high-quality paired reads, and clonotypes were defined as unique nucleotide sequences. MiTCR v1.1 was used to align the clonotypes against IMGT TRBV, TRBD and TRBJ reference segments. Only V-J combinations with frequency above 0.0001, covering about 99% of repertoires, were analysed. The TCS score was defined as F50 (clonal expansion) divided by E x V (chaos), with BLOSUM62-based TCRdist calculated between CDR3 peptides within each V-J. Welch's t-statistics and random forest reduced 500 to 650 V-J features to 13, which were used in a naive Bayes classifier (R e1071). Using fastp trimming at Q25 and MiXCR clonotype assembly, TCRdb reanalyzed the public sequencing data and kept in-frame beta chains. Merged by CDR3 protein, the rows form single entries marked with the most common genes and DNA. TCRdb's processing, not the authors', yielded these V and J calls. The sample table holds fewer than 350,000 distinct CDR3 sequences, of which about a sixth were seen once. Of the sample, around 16% falls within the top ten clones.

The sample comprised blood. This receptor was identified in a woman in her forties with Graves' ophthalmopathy. The chain is made from TRBV7-3 and TRBJ2-5, and TRBD1 aligns with 9 junction nucleotides. The base sequence is TGTGCCAGCAGCTACTACTTGGACAGGGGAGAGACCCAGTACTTC. It encodes CASSYYLDRGETQYF. The full variable domain, with segments outside the CDR3 supplied by the reference TRBV7-3 and TRBJ2-5 proteins, appears as GAGVSQTPSNKVTEKGKYVELRCDPISGHTALYWYRQSLGQGPEFLIYFQGTGAADDSGLPNDRFFAVRPEGSVSTLKIQRTERGDSAVYLCASSYYLDRGETQYFGPGTRLLVL.